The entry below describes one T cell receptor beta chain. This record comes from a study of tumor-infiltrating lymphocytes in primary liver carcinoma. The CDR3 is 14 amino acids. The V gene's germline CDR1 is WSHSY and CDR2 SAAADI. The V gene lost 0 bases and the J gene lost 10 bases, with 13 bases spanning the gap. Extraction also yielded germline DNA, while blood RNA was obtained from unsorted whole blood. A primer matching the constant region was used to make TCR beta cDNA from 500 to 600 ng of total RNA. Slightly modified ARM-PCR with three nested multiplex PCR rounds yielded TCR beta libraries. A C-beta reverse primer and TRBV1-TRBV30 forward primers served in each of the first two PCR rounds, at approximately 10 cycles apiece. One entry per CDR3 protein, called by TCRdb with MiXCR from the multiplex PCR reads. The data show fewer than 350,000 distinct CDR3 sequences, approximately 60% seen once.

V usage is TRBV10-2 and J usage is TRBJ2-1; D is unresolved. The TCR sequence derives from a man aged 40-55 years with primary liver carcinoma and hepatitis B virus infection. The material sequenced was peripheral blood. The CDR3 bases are TGCGCCAGCAGTGAGTCAGTGGCCCGCCAAGAGCAGTTCTTC. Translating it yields CASSESVARQEQFF.